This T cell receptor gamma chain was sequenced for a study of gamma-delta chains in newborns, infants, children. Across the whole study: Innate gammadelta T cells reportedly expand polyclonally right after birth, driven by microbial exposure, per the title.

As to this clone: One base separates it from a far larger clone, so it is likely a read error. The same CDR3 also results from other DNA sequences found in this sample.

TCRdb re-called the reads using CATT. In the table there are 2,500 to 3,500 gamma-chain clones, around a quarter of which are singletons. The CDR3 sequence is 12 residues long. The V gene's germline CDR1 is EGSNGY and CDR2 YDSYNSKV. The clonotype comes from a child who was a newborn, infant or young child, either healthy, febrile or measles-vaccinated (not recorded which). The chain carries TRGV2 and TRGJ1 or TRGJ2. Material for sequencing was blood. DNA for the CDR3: TGCGCCACCTGGGACGAGGCTTATAAGAAACTCTTT. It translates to CATWDEAYKKLF.